This T cell receptor beta chain was sequenced for a study of cytomegalovirus exposure and HLA in healthy donors. V lost 3 bases, J lost 8 bases, and 8 bases lay in between. CDR1 is GTSNPN, CDR2 SVGIG, per germline (reference sequence). The CDR3 covers 11 residues. The PCR made use of 60 Vbeta and 13 Jbeta primers. TCRdb keeps only in-frame clones here, not all; method: immunoSEQ multiplex PCR. This sample's table reports around 76,000 clones. The TCR sequence derives from a boy aged 5-17 years in good health and CMV-seronegative. This chain uses TRBV30 with TRBJ2-1, with D unresolved. The sample comprised PBMCs. The CDR3 sequence is CAWRGVYEQFF. In nucleotides, the CDR3 is TGTGCCTGGAGGGGCGTCTATGAGCAGTTCTTC.